The 22 T cell receptor beta chains below come from one sample, sequenced in a study of T cells after yellow fever vaccination. Each CDR3 protein gets one entry after TCRdb re-called the 5' RACE reads with MiXCR. The sample holds about 330,000 distinct CDR3 sequences, around 6.8% seen once. Sample: PBMCs, taken about 41 days after the first yellow fever vaccination. The receptors stem from a man aged 18 to 35 who received the YFV17D yellow fever vaccine.

The chain uses TRBV5-4 and TRBJ2-5, with D unresolved. The germline V and J ends were trimmed by 6 bases and 0 bases, with 15 bases remaining between them. This CDR3 region has 15 residues. Per germline, CDR1 SGHNT and CDR2 YYREEE (reference sequence). The CDR3 DNA is TGTGCCAGCACCCCCGGCGGTGTAAACCAAGAGACCCAGTACTTC. Amino acid sequence: CASTPGGVNQETQYF.

This clonotype was counted many times. This chain uses TRBV15 with TRBJ1-4, with D uncertain. With 0 bases removed from V and 3 bases from J, the gap between germline ends came to 11 bases. CDR3 length: 16 amino acids. Germline assignment: CDR1 LNHNV and CDR2 YYDKDF (reference sequence). CDR3 protein: CATSREERRANEKLFF. DNA of the CDR3: TGTGCCACCAGCAGAGAGGAAAGGAGGGCTAATGAAAAACTGTTTTTT.

This clonotype was recorded many times. The V and J genes are TRBV18 and TRBJ1-1; D is perhaps TRBD1 (5 bases). The germline V and J ends were trimmed by 1 base and 1 base, with 13 bases remaining between them. CDR1 is KGHSH and CDR2 is LQKENI in the germline V gene. This CDR3 comprises 16 residues. The CDR3 bases are TGTGCCAGCTCACCACAAAGGGGCGGACGGAACACTGAAGCTTTCTTT. Translated: CASSPQRGGRNTEAFF.

The chain joins TRBV5-5 to TRBJ2-1; D gene uncertain. This CDR3 comprises 16 residues. CDR1 is SGHKS, CDR2 YYEKEE, per germline (reference sequence). V shed 4 bases and J shed 3 bases, with 17 bases lying between them. This chain's CDR3 is CASSPGRLNGYNEQFF. The CDR3, as DNA: TGTGCCAGCAGCCCCGGACGGCTCAACGGCTACAATGAGCAGTTCTTC.

This clonotype has more than one count but fewer than ten. The chain recombines TRBV9 with TRBJ2-3, with 13 bases identical to TRBD2. The CDR3 is 19 amino acids. V shed 0 bases and J 2 bases; nucleotides not matched to a gene: 9. From germline, CDR1 is SGDLS and CDR2 YYNGEE. CDR3 protein: CASSVGVLAGGPYTDTQYF. As DNA, the CDR3 is TGTGCCAGCAGCGTAGGTGTACTAGCGGGGGGGCCTTACACAGATACGCAGTATTTT. Supplemented by reference TRBV9 and TRBJ2-3, the full variable domain reads DSGVTQTPKHLITATGQRVTLRCSPRSGDLSVYWYQQSLDQGLQFLIQYYNGEERAKGNILERFSAQQFPDLHSELNLSSLELGDSALYFCASSVGVLAGGPYTDTQYFGPGTRLTVL.

The table lists this clonotype with many counts. The chain uses TRBV9 and TRBJ2-2, with 13 nucleotides matching TRBD2. V lost 4 bases and J lost 2; bases outside the gene matches: 8. This CDR3 is 18 amino acids long. Per the germline V gene, CDR1 is SGDLS and CDR2 is YYNGEE. Here the CDR3 reads CASSSRLAGGRNTGELFF. In DNA, the CDR3 is TGTGCCAGCAGCTCCCGACTAGCGGGGGGAAGAAACACCGGGGAGCTGTTTTTT.

This clonotype was detected ten times or more. The J gene is TRBJ1-5, the V gene TRBV12-3 or TRBV12-4, with TRBD1 identical over 7 bases. The CDR3 totals 15 residues. With 7 bases clipped from V and 0 bases from J, the junction kept 6 bases outside the gene matches. For the CDR3, the DNA is TGTGCCAGCACCCACAGGGGCCTTAGCAATCAGCCCCAGCATTTT. Translating gives CASTHRGLSNQPQHF.

The chain employs TRBV20-1 and TRBJ2-2; D unclear. Germline CDR1 DFQATT, CDR2 SNEGSKA (reference sequence). There are 16 residues in the CDR3. The V end was cut by 0 bases, the J end by 4 bases, with 15 bases between. CDR3 protein: CSARDPWRQATGELFF. The CDR3 coding sequence is TGCAGTGCTAGAGATCCCTGGCGGCAGGCCACCGGGGAGCTGTTTTTT.

The chain uses TRBV12-3 or TRBV12-4 and TRBJ2-5, with D unresolved. Between the trimmed V and J ends, which lost 5 bases and 1 base, there was a span of 8 bases. The CDR3 runs to 13 residues. CDR3 nucleotide sequence: TGTGCCAGCAGTGCCGTGGTCCAAGAGACCCAGTACTTC. Its protein product is CASSAVVQETQYF.

This chain joins TRBV7-9 and TRBJ2-7; tentative D call: TRBD2 (5 bases). CDR1 SEHNR and CDR2 FQNEAQ come from the germline V gene (reference sequence). Trimming left V 5 bases short and J 9 bases short, with 11 bases between. The CDR3 consists of 11 residues. The DNA for the CDR3 is TGTGCCAGCAGCCTACTAGTCGCGCAGTACGTC. It codes for CASSLLVAQYV.

This clonotype came up a few times. The rearrangement uses TRBV10-3 and TRBJ2-1, with TRBD1 matching 7 bases. This CDR3 contains 15 residues. Germline trimming cut 8 bases from V and 4 bases from J; bases unmatched to any gene: 11. Looked up from germline, CDR1 is ENHRY and CDR2 is SYGVKD. The CDR3 DNA sequence: TGTGCCATCGCCGAGGGGGCAGGGGCTTACAATGAGCAGTTCTTC. Translating it yields CAIAEGAGAYNEQFF.

This clonotype was recorded a few times. This chain links TRBV20-1 with TRBJ2-7; the D is unclear. Per germline, CDR1 DFQATT and CDR2 SNEGSKA (reference sequence). The V end was cut by 0 bases, the J end by 0 bases, with 6 bases between. The CDR3 runs 13 residues. CDR3 sequence reads: CSARDKSSYEQYF. The DNA for the CDR3 is TGCAGTGCTAGAGATAAGAGCTCCTACGAGCAGTACTTC.

The chain carries TRBV29-1 and TRBJ2-7, with 9 bases fitting TRBD1. V gave up 4 bases and J gave up 5 bases; unmatched junction bases: 9. CDR1 is SQVTM and CDR2 is ANQGSEA in the germline V gene. This CDR3 has 14 residues. The CDR3 is CSVALADRGHEQYF. CDR3 in DNA: TGCAGCGTTGCCCTGGCGGACAGGGGACACGAGCAGTACTTC.

This clonotype was counted between two and nine times. The V and J genes are TRBV5-6 and TRBJ1-2; TRBD1 is a possible D gene (6 bases). The CDR3 has 13 amino acids. The germline V and J ends were trimmed by 5 bases and 4 bases, with 12 bases remaining between them. CDR1 and CDR2 from the germline V gene are SGHDT and YYEEEE. This CDR3 is CASRFTGSYGYTF. The CDR3 DNA follows: TGTGCCAGCAGATTTACAGGGAGCTATGGCTACACCTTC.

This sequence joins TRBV27 and TRBJ2-7, with D possibly called TRBD1 or TRBD2 (5 bases each). Germline CDR1 is MNHEY and CDR2 is SMNVEV (reference sequence). This CDR3 spans 11 amino acids. V was clipped by 10 bases and J by 2 bases, with 9 bases between them. In DNA, the CDR3 is TGTGCCATTACGGGGCCCTACGAGCAGTACGTC. It encodes CAITGPYEQYV.

The chain couples TRBV4-1 to TRBJ2-1, with D perhaps matching TRBD1 (6 bases). The CDR3 covers 15 residues. CDR1 MGHRA and CDR2 YSYEKL come from the germline V gene. V lost 5 bases to trimming and J lost 2 bases, with 13 bases between them. CDR3 in DNA: TGCGCCAGCAGCAGGACAGACGATACCTACAATGAGCAGTTCTTC. This codes for CASSRTDDTYNEQFF.

The chain recombines TRBV5-1 with TRBJ2-1; 7 nucleotides line up with TRBD1. CDR3 length: 16 residues. V lost 0 bases, J lost 8 bases, and 11 bases stayed unmatched. CDR1 SGHRS and CDR2 YFSETQ come from the germline V gene. CDR3 DNA sequence: TGCGCCAGCAGCTTGGCCGTTGACAGGGAAGGTGATGAGCAGTTCTTC. Residues: CASSLAVDREGDEQFF.

The sample holds many counts of this clonotype. The chain couples TRBV18 to TRBJ2-7; D is perhaps TRBD1 (6 bases). Trimming cost V 6 bases and J 6 bases, with 9 bases left between them. The germline V gene encodes CDR1 KGHSH and CDR2 LQKENI. This CDR3 is 11 amino acids long. Here the CDR3 reads CASSDSPEQYF. The CDR3 DNA follows: TGTGCCAGCTCGGACAGTCCCGAGCAGTACTTC.

The chain couples TRBV5-4 to TRBJ1-1, with unresolved D. V shed 3 bases and J shed 1 base, with 10 bases lying between them. CDR1 and CDR2 from the germline V gene are SGHNT and YYREEE (reference sequence). The CDR3 runs 14 residues. The CDR3 coding sequence is TGTGCCAGCAGCTCCTACCGTGAGAACACTGAAGCTTTCTTT. It encodes CASSSYRENTEAFF.

This clonotype has at least ten counts. The chain combines TRBV12-3 or TRBV12-4 with TRBJ2-7; 8 nucleotides align to TRBD1. This CDR3 is 14 amino acids long. J gave up 9 bases and V 7 bases, and 14 bases lay outside the gene matches. CDR3 protein: CASNNLGQGAVQYF. The CDR3 bases are TGTGCCAGCAACAACCTTGGGCAGGGGGCTGTGCAGTACTTC.

This clonotype was detected ten times or more. CDR3 sequence: CASSLHDRAQDTIYF. The CDR3 nucleotides are TGCGCCAGCAGCTTGCACGACAGGGCGCAGGACACCATATATTTT. The V call is TRBV5-1, the J call TRBJ1-3; 7 positions match TRBD1. From germline, CDR1 is SGHRS and CDR2 YFSETQ. V trimming: 1 base; J trimming: 8 bases; junction bases outside the gene matches: 9. This CDR3 has 15 residues.

The chain recombines TRBV7-9 with TRBJ2-6; D is unclear. V was trimmed by 5 bases and J by 1 base, leaving 6 bases between them. This CDR3 comprises 14 residues. The germline CDR1 and CDR2 sequences are SEHNR and FQNEAQ (reference sequence). Written as DNA, the CDR3 is TGTGCCAGCAGCAGGTTGTCTGGGGCCAACGTCCTGACTTTC. It encodes CASSRLSGANVLTF.